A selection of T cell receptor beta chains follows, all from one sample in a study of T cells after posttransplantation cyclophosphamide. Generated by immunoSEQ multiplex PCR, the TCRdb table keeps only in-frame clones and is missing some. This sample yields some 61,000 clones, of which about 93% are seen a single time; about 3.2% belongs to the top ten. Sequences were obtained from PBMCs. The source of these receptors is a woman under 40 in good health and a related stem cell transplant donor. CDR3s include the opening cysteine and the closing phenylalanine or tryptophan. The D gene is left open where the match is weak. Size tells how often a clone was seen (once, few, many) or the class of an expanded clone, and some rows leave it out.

TGCGCCAGCAGCCAAGGCCCGGACAGGGCCACCTACGAGCAGTACTTC	CASSQGPDRATYEQYF	TRBV4-1	TRBJ2-7	.	TRBD1
TGTGCCAGCAGGGACAGGGTATTCGAAGGAGGCTACACCTTC	CASRDRVFEGGYTF	TRBV2	TRBJ1-2	.	TRBD1
TGTGCCAGCAAGTTACTAGCGGGGGCCTACGAGCAGTACTTC	CASKLLAGAYEQYF	TRBV2	TRBJ2-7	.	TRBD2
TGTGCCAGCAGCGCCCCTGGGACCCGGAACACTGAAGCTTTCTTT	CASSAPGTRNTEAFF	TRBV7-8	TRBJ1-1	.	.
TGTGCCATCAGTGAGTCCAACAGGGAGGCCGGGGAGCTGTTTTTT	CAISESNREAGELFF	TRBV10-3	TRBJ2-2	once	.
TGTGCCACCAGCAGAGTAGCGGGGGGCACAGATACGCAGTATTTT	CATSRVAGGTDTQYF	TRBV15	TRBJ2-3	.	TRBD2
TGTGCCAGCAGCTCAGGAGGAATAGAGACCCAGTACTTC	CASSSGGIETQYF	TRBV7-7	TRBJ2-5	.	.
TGTGCCAGCAGCCCTCGACAATACGAGCAGTACTTC	CASSPRQYEQYF	TRBV6-6	TRBJ2-7	.	.
TGTGCCAGCACCAACTCCGGGGGCCGCGGCTACACCTTC	CASTNSGGRGYTF	TRBV6-5	TRBJ1-2	.	.
TGTGCCAGCAGTTCCCCCTCGACAGGGCAGGGCTACACCTTC	CASSSPSTGQGYTF	TRBV27	TRBJ1-2	.	TRBD1
TGTGCCTGGAGTCGACCGGACAGGTCTTACACCATATATTTT	CAWSRPDRSYTIYF	TRBV30	TRBJ1-3	.	TRBD1
TGTGCCAGCAGCCTCGACAGGAGCTATGGCTACACCTTC	CASSLDRSYGYTF	TRBV14	TRBJ1-2	.	.
TGTGCCTGGAGTGTATTCCAGGAAAAACTGTTTTTT	CAWSVFQEKLFF	TRBV30	TRBJ1-4	.	.
TGTGCCAGCAGGCCTCCCGGGACAGACGGGGAGCTGTTTTTT	CASRPPGTDGELFF	TRBV7-9	TRBJ2-2	.	TRBD1
TGTGCCAGCAGCGTAGAGGCTAGCGGGAGCCCAGATACGCAGTATTTT	CASSVEASGSPDTQYF	TRBV9	TRBJ2-3	.	TRBD2
TGCAGCGTTGAGACGGGGACTGGCTACACCTTC	CSVETGTGYTF	TRBV29-1	TRBJ1-2	.	.
TGTGCCAGCTCACCTTTAGGCGGCTTCTCTGGAAACACCATATATTTT	CASSPLGGFSGNTIYF	TRBV18	TRBJ1-3	.	.
TGTGCCAGCAGTTTCGGACGGGACTATGGCTACACCTTC	CASSFGRDYGYTF	TRBV2	TRBJ1-2	.	.
TGTGCCAGCGCTAGAGGGTTTAATGAAAAACTGTTTTTT	CASARGFNEKLFF	TRBV5-6	TRBJ1-4	.	.
TGTGCCAGCAGCCCCGGACAGGGGGGGAACACTGAAGCTTTCTTT	CASSPGQGGNTEAFF	TRBV7-9	TRBJ1-1	.	TRBD1
TGTGCCAGCAGCTCCCAGGACAGTCCCCGCACTGAAGCTTTCTTT	CASSSQDSPRTEAFF	TRBV11-2	TRBJ1-1	.	.
TGTGCCAGCAGCCAAGACTCGACAGGGAATGGCTACACCTTC	CASSQDSTGNGYTF	TRBV14	TRBJ1-2	.	TRBD1
TGTGCCAGTAGTGGCCTAGCGCGCCAAGAGACCCAGTACTTC	CASSGLARQETQYF	TRBV19	TRBJ2-5	.	.
TGTGCCGGAGGACAGGCGGATAAGGGAAACACCATATATTTT	CAGGQADKGNTIYF	TRBV2	TRBJ1-3	.	TRBD1
TGTGCCAGCTCCCTAGCTGAAGATACGCAGTATTTT	CASSLAEDTQYF	TRBV9	TRBJ2-3	once	.
TGTGCCAGCAGCGCCCCGCGGAGGGAACCCTACAATGAGCAGTTCTTC	CASSAPRREPYNEQFF	TRBV27	TRBJ2-1	.	.
TGCGCCAGCAGTGGAGGAGGGATTGGCCAAGAGACCCAGTACTTC	CASSGGGIGQETQYF	TRBV10-1	TRBJ2-5	.	.
TGTGCCAGCAGCTTAGCGCGGGTGGGGATGAACACTGAAGCTTTCTTT	CASSLARVGMNTEAFF	TRBV7-9	TRBJ1-1	.	.
TGTGCCAGCAGCTTGTTCGAGTCAGGCCCAACTAATGAAAAACTGTTTTTT	CASSLFESGPTNEKLFF	TRBV5-6	TRBJ1-4	.	.
TGCGCCAGCAGCATAACCGGGACAGACTCCTACGAGCAGTACTTC	CASSITGTDSYEQYF	TRBV5-1	TRBJ2-7	.	TRBD1
TGCGCCAGCAGCCAAGGAACAGGGCCCAGGTCCTATGGCTACACCTTC	CASSQGTGPRSYGYTF	TRBV4-3	TRBJ1-2	.	.
TGTGCCAGCAGCTTGGCCGCAGCGAGCTCCTACAATGAGCAGTTCTTC	CASSLAAASSYNEQFF	TRBV7-6	TRBJ2-1	.	.
TGTGCCAGCAGAAACCTACAGGGAACCGAAGCTTTCTTT	CASRNLQGTEAFF	TRBV5-6	TRBJ1-1	.	.
TGTGCCAGCAGTGATCTTGGTCAGCCCCAGCATTTT	CASSDLGQPQHF	TRBV6-1	TRBJ1-5	.	.
TGTGCCAGCTCACCCGGGGGGCACTACGAGCAGTACTTC	CASSPGGHYEQYF	TRBV18	TRBJ2-7	once	.
TGCAGCGGGGGGGCGAACACCGGGGAGCTGTTTTTT	CSGGANTGELFF	TRBV29-1	TRBJ2-2	.	.
TGTGCCAGCTCACCAGGGGGGGGAGCCTATGGCTACACCTTC	CASSPGGGAYGYTF	TRBV18	TRBJ1-2	.	.
TGTGCCAGCAGCCAAGGCTTGGGTGAGCAGTTCTTC	CASSQGLGEQFF	TRBV4-2	TRBJ2-1	once	.
TGTGCCAGCAGTCCGGGACTCCTCACAGATACGCAGTATTTT	CASSPGLLTDTQYF	TRBV6-1	TRBJ2-3	.	.
TGTGCCAGCAGTGAAGAAGCGGTGAGCACAGATACGCAGTATTTT	CASSEEAVSTDTQYF	TRBV2	TRBJ2-3	.	.
TGTGCCAGCAGCGAAAACAGGGTAGGCTATGGCTACACCTTC	CASSENRVGYGYTF	TRBV5-6	TRBJ1-2	.	.
TGTGCCAGCAGCTTATCCCACGAGCAGTACTTC	CASSLSHEQYF	TRBV13	TRBJ2-7	.	.
TGTGCCAGTAGTATAGCTAGGGGCCCAGATACGCAGTATTTT	CASSIARGPDTQYF	TRBV19	TRBJ2-3	.	.
TGTGCCAGCAGCGGGGACAGCTTCTATGGCTACACCTTC	CASSGDSFYGYTF	TRBV2	TRBJ1-2	once	TRBD1
TGTGCCAGCATGGGATACAATGAGCAGTTCTTC	CASMGYNEQFF	TRBV28	TRBJ2-1	.	.
TGTGCCAGTAGAACCCCTAGTTGGGGGGGTCGCGCAGATACGCAGTATTTT	CASRTPSWGGRADTQYF	TRBV19	TRBJ2-3	.	TRBD2
TGTGCCAGCAGCGGGGGATCAAGGGTGGGGGAGCAGTACTTC	CASSGGSRVGEQYF	TRBV9	TRBJ2-7	.	.
TGTGCCAGCAGATCTCAGGGGCTGGGCGGGGAGCTGTTTTTT	CASRSQGLGGELFF	TRBV28	TRBJ2-2	.	.
TGTGCCAGCAGCTTAGACAGAGGGGCTAACTATGGCTACACCTTC	CASSLDRGANYGYTF	TRBV7-2	TRBJ1-2	.	.
TGCAGCGTGTCCCTAGCGGGGGGGCCAAATGAGCAGTTCTTC	CSVSLAGGPNEQFF	TRBV29-1	TRBJ2-1	once	TRBD2
TGTGCCAGCAGCTGGCGGGACAAGGACATGAACACTGAAGCTTTCTTT	CASSWRDKDMNTEAFF	TRBV7-9	TRBJ1-1	.	.
TGTGCCAGTAGTATGCAGGGCGGCTACACCTTC	CASSMQGGYTF	TRBV19	TRBJ1-2	.	.
TGTGCCAGCAGTGAGGTGGTGGGGGCGTATGTTGAGCAGTTCTTC	CASSEVVGAYVEQFF	TRBV2	TRBJ2-1	.	.
TGTGCCAGCACTTTAGACAGCCTTTTCTCTTTTAACTATGGCTACACCTTC	CASTLDSLFSFNYGYTF	TRBV2	TRBJ1-2	.	.